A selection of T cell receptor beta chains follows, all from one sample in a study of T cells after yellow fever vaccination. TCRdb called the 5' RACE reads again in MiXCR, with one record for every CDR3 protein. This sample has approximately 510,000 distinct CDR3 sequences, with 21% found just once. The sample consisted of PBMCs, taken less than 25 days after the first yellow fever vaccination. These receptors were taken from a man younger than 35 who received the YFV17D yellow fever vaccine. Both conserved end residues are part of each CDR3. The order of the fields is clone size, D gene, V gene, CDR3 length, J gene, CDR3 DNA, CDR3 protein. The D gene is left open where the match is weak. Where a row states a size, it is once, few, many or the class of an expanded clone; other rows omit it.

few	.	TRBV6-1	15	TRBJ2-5	TGTGCCAGCAGTCCTTGGCGTGGGGTCCAAGAGACCCAGTACTTC	CASSPWRGVQETQYF
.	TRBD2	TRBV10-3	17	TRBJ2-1	TGTGCCATCAGGATGCTGGCTGGCGGGGGGCGGAACAATGAGCAGTTCTTC	CAIRMLAGGGRNNEQFF
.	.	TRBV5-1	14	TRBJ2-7	TGCGCCAGCAGCCGGCAGCCCGGGGAGGACGAGCAGTACTTC	CASSRQPGEDEQYF
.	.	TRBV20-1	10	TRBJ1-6	TGCAGTGCTGGAGACTTACCCCTCCACTTT	CSAGDLPLHF
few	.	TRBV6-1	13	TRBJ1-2	TGTGCCAGCGGAAGAACAGGGAACTATGGCTACACCTTC	CASGRTGNYGYTF
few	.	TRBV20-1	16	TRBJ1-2	TGCAGTGCTAGAGATCTCCGCTGGGCGCGGGGCTATGGCTACACCTTC	CSARDLRWARGYGYTF
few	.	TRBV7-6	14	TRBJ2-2	TGTGCCAGCAGCTTAGCTGCGGCATCCGGGGAGCTGTTTTTT	CASSLAAASGELFF
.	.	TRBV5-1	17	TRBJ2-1	TGCGCCAGCAGGAAAGGTACGGGGGCGGCTTCCTACAATGAGCAGTTCTTC	CASRKGTGAASYNEQFF
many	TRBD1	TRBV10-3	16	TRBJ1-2	TGTGCCATCAGTGATATACCGGGACAGGCAAACTATGGCTACACCTTC	CAISDIPGQANYGYTF
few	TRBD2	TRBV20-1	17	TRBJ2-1	TGCAGTGCTAGTTTGTTCGTAAGCGGGGGGGCATACAATGAGCAGTTCTTC	CSASLFVSGGAYNEQFF
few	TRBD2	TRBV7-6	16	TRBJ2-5	TGTGCCAGCAGCAAGCGGAGCGGGACTGGTCAAGAGACCCAGTACTTC	CASSKRSGTGQETQYF
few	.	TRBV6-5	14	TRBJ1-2	TGTGCCAGCAGTTACTCTACAGGGTCGAATGGCTACACCTTC	CASSYSTGSNGYTF
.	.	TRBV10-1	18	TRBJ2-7	TGCGCCAGCAACCGCAGACCCTCCGGGGACAAGCGACTATACGAGCAGTACTTC	CASNRRPSGDKRLYEQYF
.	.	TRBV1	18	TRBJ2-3	TGCACCAGCAGCCCCACCGGGACTAGCGGGGGAGGCCCAGATACGCAGTATTTT	CTSSPTGTSGGGPDTQYF
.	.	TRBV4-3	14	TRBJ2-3	TGCGCCAGCAGCCAAGAAACAGGGATCCATACGCAGTATTTT	CASSQETGIHTQYF
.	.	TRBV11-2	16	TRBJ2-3	TGTGCCAGCAGCGGGGGCGCCGAAACTAGCACAGATACGCAGTATTTT	CASSGGAETSTDTQYF
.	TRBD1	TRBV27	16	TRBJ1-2	TGTGCCAGCAGTACACAAACAGGGGGTTTTTTCTATGGCTACACCTTC	CASSTQTGGFFYGYTF
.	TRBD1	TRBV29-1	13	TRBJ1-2	TGCAGCGTTGAAGGGACAGGGTGGTATGGCTACACCTTC	CSVEGTGWYGYTF
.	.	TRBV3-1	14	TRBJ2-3	TGTGCCAGCAGCCAAGTTGCCGGGAGAGATACGCAGTATTTT	CASSQVAGRDTQYF
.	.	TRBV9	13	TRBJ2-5	TGTGCCAGCAGCGTAGGGTTTTGGGAGACCCAGTACTTC	CASSVGFWETQYF
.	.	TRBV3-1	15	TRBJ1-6	TGTGCCAGCAGCCAAAAGGAGAATCAACTTTCACCCCTCCACTTT	CASSQKENQLSPLHF
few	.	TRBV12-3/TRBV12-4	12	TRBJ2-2	TGTGCCAGCAGTGACAGAAGCGGGGAGCTGTTTTTT	CASSDRSGELFF
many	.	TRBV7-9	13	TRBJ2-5	TGTGCCAGCAGCCACCCCGGTATCGAGACCCAGTACTTC	CASSHPGIETQYF
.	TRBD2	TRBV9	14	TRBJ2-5	TGTGCCAGCAGCGTCTTACTAGCGGGGGAGACCCAGTACTTC	CASSVLLAGETQYF
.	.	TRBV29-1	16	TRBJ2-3	TGCAGCGTTGAAAAGCCCGGGACCGCGAGCACAGATACGCAGTATTTT	CSVEKPGTASTDTQYF
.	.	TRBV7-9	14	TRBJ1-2	TGTGCCAGCAGCTTACTGGGGGACATCGGGGGCTACACCTTC	CASSLLGDIGGYTF
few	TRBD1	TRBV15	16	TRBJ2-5	TGTGCCACCAGCAGAGGAAGGACAGGTCTATGGGAGACCCAGTACTTC	CATSRGRTGLWETQYF
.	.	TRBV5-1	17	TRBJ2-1	TGCGCCAGCAGCTTGTCGCTAAGAACGGTTTCGATCAATGAGCAGTTCTTC	CASSLSLRTVSINEQFF
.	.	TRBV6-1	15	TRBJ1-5	TGTGCCAGCAGGCCGGGTTTGGGAAGCAATCAGCCCCAGCATTTT	CASRPGLGSNQPQHF
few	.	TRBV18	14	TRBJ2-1	TGTGCCAGCTCACCACAGGTAGGCCACAATGAGCAGTTCTTC	CASSPQVGHNEQFF
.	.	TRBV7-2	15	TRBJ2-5	TGTGCCAGCAGCTTTAATGGACTGGGGGGAGAGACCCAGTACTTC	CASSFNGLGGETQYF
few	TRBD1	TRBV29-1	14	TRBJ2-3	TGCAGCGCCCTAGGGACAGGGAGGACAGATACGCAGTATTTT	CSALGTGRTDTQYF
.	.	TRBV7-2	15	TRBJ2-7	TGTGCCAGCAGCTCGGGCCCGATGGTGGGCTACGAGCAGTACTTC	CASSSGPMVGYEQYF
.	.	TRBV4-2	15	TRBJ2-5	TGTGCCAGCAGCCAAGATATCGGGGGTTGGGAGACCCAGTACTTC	CASSQDIGGWETQYF
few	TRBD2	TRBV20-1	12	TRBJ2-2	TGCAGTGCCTCAGGGAGGGCCGGGGAGCTGTTTTTT	CSASGRAGELFF
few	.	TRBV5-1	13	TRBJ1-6	TGCGCCAGCAGCTTGGCGGGTCGGTCACCCCTCCACTTT	CASSLAGRSPLHF
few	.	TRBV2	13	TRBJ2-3	TGTGCCAGCAGTGGGGGAAGGAAAGATACGCAGTATTTT	CASSGGRKDTQYF
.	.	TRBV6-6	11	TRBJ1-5	TGTGCCAGCAGTTCTCAACAGCCCCAGCATTTT	CASSSQQPQHF
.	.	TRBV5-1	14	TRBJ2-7	TGCGCCAGCAGCGCCTCTCCCGTACCCTACGAGCAGTACTTC	CASSASPVPYEQYF
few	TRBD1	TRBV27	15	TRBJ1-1	TGTGCCAGCCCTGACAGGGGGCTCTTGAACACTGAAGCTTTCTTT	CASPDRGLLNTEAFF
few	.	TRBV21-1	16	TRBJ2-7	TGTGCCAGCAGCAAAGGACAGGGGGCCCTTCACTACGAGCAGTACTTC	CASSKGQGALHYEQYF
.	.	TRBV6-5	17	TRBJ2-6	TGTGCCAGCAGTTACTCAGGGCCCCAGGCTGGGGCCAACGTCCTGACTTTC	CASSYSGPQAGANVLTF
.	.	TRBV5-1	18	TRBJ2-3	TGCGCCAGCAATAATGACCCGGTGGCGGGCATAATGGCAGATACGCAGTATTTT	CASNNDPVAGIMADTQYF
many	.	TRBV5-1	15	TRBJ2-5	TGCGCCAGCAGCTTAGAGGGGGGAGTCCAAGAGACCCAGTACTTC	CASSLEGGVQETQYF
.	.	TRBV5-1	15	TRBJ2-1	TGCGCCAGCAGCTTGGGGGGGAGTCCCTACAATGAGCAGTTCTTC	CASSLGGSPYNEQFF
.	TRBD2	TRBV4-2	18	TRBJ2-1	TGTGCCAGCAGCCAAGAGTCAGGACGGGGGGGCTCCTACAATGAGCAGTTCTTC	CASSQESGRGGSYNEQFF
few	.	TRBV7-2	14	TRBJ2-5	TGTGCCAGCAGCTTAATGGCGGAGTCCCGGACCCAGTACTTC	CASSLMAESRTQYF
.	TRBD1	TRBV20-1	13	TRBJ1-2	TGCAGTGCTAGAGATCGACAGGGCTGGGGCTACACCTTC	CSARDRQGWGYTF
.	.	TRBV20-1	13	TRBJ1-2	TGCAGTGCTAGATATCCGGATAACTATGGCTACACCTTC	CSARYPDNYGYTF
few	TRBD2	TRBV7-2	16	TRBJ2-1	TGTGCCAGCACCCTCCCGGGACTAGCTCTTTACAATGAGCAGTTCTTC	CASTLPGLALYNEQFF
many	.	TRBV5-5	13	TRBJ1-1	TGTGCCAGCAGCTTGGCGGGGTCCACTGAAGCTTTCTTT	CASSLAGSTEAFF
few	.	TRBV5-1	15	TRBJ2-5	TGCGCCAGCAGCTTGGCCATCAGGGATCAAGAGACCCAGTACTTC	CASSLAIRDQETQYF